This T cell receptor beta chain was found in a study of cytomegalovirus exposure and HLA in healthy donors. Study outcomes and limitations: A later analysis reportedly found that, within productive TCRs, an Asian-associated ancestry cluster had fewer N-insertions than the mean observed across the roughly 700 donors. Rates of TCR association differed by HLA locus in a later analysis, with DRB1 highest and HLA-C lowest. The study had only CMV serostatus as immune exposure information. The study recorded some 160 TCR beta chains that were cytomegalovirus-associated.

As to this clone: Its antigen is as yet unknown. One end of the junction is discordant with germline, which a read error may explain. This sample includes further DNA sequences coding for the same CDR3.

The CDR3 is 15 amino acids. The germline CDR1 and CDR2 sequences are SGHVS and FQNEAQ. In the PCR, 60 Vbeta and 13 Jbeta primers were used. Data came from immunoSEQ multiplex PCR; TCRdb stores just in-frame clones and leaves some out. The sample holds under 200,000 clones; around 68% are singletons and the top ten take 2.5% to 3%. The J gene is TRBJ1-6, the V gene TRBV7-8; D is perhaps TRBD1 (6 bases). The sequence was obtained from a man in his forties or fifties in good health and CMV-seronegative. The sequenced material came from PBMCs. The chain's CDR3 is CASRPRGDRNSPLHF. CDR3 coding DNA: TGTGCCAGCAGGCCCAGGGGTGATCGGAATTCCCCCCTCCACTTT.